This TCR beta chain appears in the sequencing data of a study of T cell repertoires in cytomegalovirus infection. Overall study context: CMV infection and matching HLA type were both indicated by public TCR beta signatures.

The ends lost 8 bases at V and 4 bases at J; junction bases unmatched: 6. Per germline, CDR1 ENHRY and CDR2 SYGVKD. This CDR3 region has 14 residues. TCRdb re-derived calls from the reads in MiXCR, one entry per CDR3 protein. The sample lists roughly 310,000 distinct CDR3 sequences; 15% to 20% were seen once. This clonotype has a handful of counts. The sequence was collected from a human donor in good health (CMV status not recorded). Some clones in this sample may be carry-over from other donors' samples. Sequencing was carried out using PBMCs. The rearrangement uses TRBV10-3 and TRBJ2-3; TRBD1 matches 10 bases. The CDR3 spells CAIRPGQGSDTQYF. DNA of the CDR3: TGTGCCATCCGACCGGGACAGGGGTCAGATACGCAGTATTTT.